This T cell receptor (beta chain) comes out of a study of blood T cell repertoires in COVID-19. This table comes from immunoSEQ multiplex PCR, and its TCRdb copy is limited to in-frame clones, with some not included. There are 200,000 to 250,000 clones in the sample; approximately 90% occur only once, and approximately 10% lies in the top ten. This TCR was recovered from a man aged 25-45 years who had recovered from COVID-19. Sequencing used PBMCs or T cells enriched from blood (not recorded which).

CDR3 in amino acids: CASSFGAGGRHGYTF. In DNA, the CDR3 is TGTGCCAGTAGTTTCGGGGCAGGGGGCCGGCATGGCTACACCTTC. V and J are TRBV19 and TRBJ1-2; 8 nucleotides line up with TRBD1. The germline V gene has CDR1 LNHDA and CDR2 SQIVND (reference sequence). The CDR3 is made up of 15 amino acids. After removal of 5 bases from V and 6 bases from J, the junction contained 11 bases not matched to a gene.